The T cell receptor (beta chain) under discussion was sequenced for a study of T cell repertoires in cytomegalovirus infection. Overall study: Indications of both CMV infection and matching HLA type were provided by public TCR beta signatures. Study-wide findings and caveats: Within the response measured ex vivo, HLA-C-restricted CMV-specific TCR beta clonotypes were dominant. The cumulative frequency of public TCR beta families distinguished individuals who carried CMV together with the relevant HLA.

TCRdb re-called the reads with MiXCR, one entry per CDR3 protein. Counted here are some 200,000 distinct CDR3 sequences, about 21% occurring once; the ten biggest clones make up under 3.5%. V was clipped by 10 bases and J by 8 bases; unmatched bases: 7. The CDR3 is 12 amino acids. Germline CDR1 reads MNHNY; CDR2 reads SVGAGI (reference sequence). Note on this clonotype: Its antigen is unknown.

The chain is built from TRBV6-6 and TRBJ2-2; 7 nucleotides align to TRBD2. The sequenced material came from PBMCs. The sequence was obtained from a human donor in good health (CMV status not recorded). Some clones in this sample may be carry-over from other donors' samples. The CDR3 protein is CATLGLPGELFF. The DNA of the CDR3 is TGTGCCACCTTGGGACTACCTGGGGAGCTGTTTTTT.